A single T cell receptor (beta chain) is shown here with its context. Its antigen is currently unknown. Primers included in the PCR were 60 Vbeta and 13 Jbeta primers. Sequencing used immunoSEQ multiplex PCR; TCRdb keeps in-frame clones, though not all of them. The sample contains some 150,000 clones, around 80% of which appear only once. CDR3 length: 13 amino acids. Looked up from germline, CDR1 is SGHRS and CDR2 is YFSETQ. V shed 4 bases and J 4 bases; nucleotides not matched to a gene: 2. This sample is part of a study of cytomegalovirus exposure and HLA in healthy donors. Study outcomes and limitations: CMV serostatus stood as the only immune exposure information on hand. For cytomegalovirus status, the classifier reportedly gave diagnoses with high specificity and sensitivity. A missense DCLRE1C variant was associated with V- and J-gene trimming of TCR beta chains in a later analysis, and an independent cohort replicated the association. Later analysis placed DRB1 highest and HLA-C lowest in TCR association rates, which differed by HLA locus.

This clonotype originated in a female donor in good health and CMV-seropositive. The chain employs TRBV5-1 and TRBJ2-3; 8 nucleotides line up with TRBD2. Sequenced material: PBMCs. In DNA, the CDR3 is TGCGCCAGCAGCCCGGGACTAGCAGATACGCAGTATTTT. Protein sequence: CASSPGLADTQYF.